This TCR beta chain came from a study of T-cell reconstitution after alpha-beta-depleted transplantation in children. This CDR3 contains 14 residues. Trimming took off 4 bases at V and 4 bases at J, with 13 bases between the two ends. The germline CDR1 and CDR2 sequences are MDHEN and SYDVKM. During its preparation, the TCRbeta library received unique molecular identifiers. TCRdb re-called the PCR reads through MiXCR, storing one row per CDR3 protein. The sample has hundreds of thousands of distinct CDR3 sequences, roughly 17% seen once. This sequence was found in a human donor who donated a stem cell graft to a child with acute myeloid leukemia. The V gene is TRBV28, the J gene TRBJ1-2; a weak D match, TRBD1 (5 bases). The sample was PBMCs from the stem cell graft donor, taken from the stem cell graft. CDR3 nucleotide sequence: TGTGCCAGCAGTTCTCCGACAGCAGTCTATGGCTACACCTTC. Translated: CASSSPTAVYGYTF.